The 18 T cell receptor beta chains presented below share a single source sample, sequenced in a study of shared clonotypes between healthy human individuals. TCRdb's table, derived via immunoSEQ multiplex PCR, lists solely in-frame clones and lacks some. The table has over 2 million clones, roughly 92% seen once. The sample taken for sequencing was naive CD4+ T cells from PBMCs. Subset noted: CD45RA+ positively selected. The receptors stem from a man aged 18 to 30 in good health. Some clones in this sample may be carry-over from other donors' samples.

V is TRBV9 and J is TRBJ2-1; 7 nucleotides match TRBD2. The CDR3 is 15 amino acids. V lost 4 bases to trimming and J lost 10 bases; unmatched junction nucleotides: 14. Germline-derived CDR1 and CDR2 are SGDLS and YYNGEE. CDR3 nucleotides: TGTGCCAGCAGCCCCCACCGCGGGGGAGCCGGGGAGCAGTTCTTC. Its translation is CASSPHRGGAGEQFF.

This chain connects TRBV27 to TRBJ2-1, with 15 bases that match TRBD2. Germline loops: CDR1 MNHEY, CDR2 SMNVEV (reference sequence). The CDR3 length is 15 residues. Unmatched junction bases numbered 2, after V lost 6 bases and J lost 5 bases. As DNA, the CDR3 is TGTGCCAGCAGGGGACTAGCGGGGGGTGACAATGAGCAGTTCTTC. Translated: CASRGLAGGDNEQFF.

Only a few counts were recorded for this clone. The gene calls are TRBV25-1 and TRBJ1-1, with a possible D match to TRBD1 (5 bases). V was trimmed by 6 bases and J by 1 base, leaving 9 bases between them. The V gene's germline CDR1 is MGHDK and CDR2 SYGVNS. The CDR3 is made up of 13 amino acids. DNA for the CDR3: TGTGCCAGCAGGAGGACACCGAACACTGAAGCTTTCTTT. Its protein product is CASRRTPNTEAFF.

This clone was seen only once. This chain uses TRBV5-1 with TRBJ1-1; D ambiguous. CDR1 and CDR2 from the germline V gene are SGHRS and YFSETQ. Trimming took 0 bases from V and 4 from J, leaving 13 bases between them. CDR3 length: 15 amino acids. The CDR3 DNA reads as TGCGCCAGCAGCTTGGTCGGGGAGACGGGCACTGAAGCTTTCTTT. Its protein is CASSLVGETGTEAFF.

A note on this clone: The same CDR3 is also encoded by other DNA sequences in this sample. This chain joins TRBV4-1 and TRBJ1-5; D gene ambiguous. Germline values: CDR1 MGHRA, CDR2 YSYEKL. The CDR3 is made up of 14 amino acids. V lost 0 bases to trimming and J lost 4 bases, with 7 bases between them. The CDR3, as DNA: TGCGCCAGCAGCCAAGATGGTCGGAATCAGCCCCAGCATTTT. As protein: CASSQDGRNQPQHF.

The V and J genes are TRBV5-1 and TRBJ2-3, with D maybe TRBD1 (5 bases). Germline CDR1 SGHRS, CDR2 YFSETQ. Trimming shortened V by 1 base and J by 4 bases, and 13 bases separated the two germline ends. This CDR3 region has 15 residues. The CDR3 spells CASSLTGIFADTQYF. CDR3 nucleotides: TGCGCCAGCAGCTTGACAGGTATTTTTGCAGATACGCAGTATTTT.

CDR3 DNA: TGTGCCAGCAGTAGGGTGGGTGGGGCCAACGTCCTGACTTTC. Its translation is CASSRVGGANVLTF. The V gene is TRBV5-6, the J gene TRBJ2-6; D is ambiguous. This CDR3 is built from 14 residues. Trimming cost V 5 bases and J 3 bases, with 9 bases left between them. Germline V CDR1 and CDR2: SGHDT, YYEEEE.

This clone was detected only a few times. Other DNA sequences in this specimen translate into the identical CDR3. This chain's CDR3 is CASSLLGSYNEQFF. CDR3 nucleotides: TGTGCCAGCAGCTTATTAGGCTCCTACAATGAGCAGTTCTTC. The chain carries TRBV7-2 and TRBJ2-1; no clear D gene. The CDR3 consists of 14 residues. Germline-derived CDR1 and CDR2 are SGHTA and FQGNSA. Trimming removed 2 bases from V and 0 bases from J, with 5 bases in between.

The chain carries TRBV7-7 and TRBJ2-3; the match to TRBD2 covers 12 bases. Germline V gene lookup returns CDR1 SSHAT and CDR2 FNYEAQ (reference sequence). The CDR3 spans 16 residues. V gave up 5 bases and J gave up 1 base; unmatched junction bases: 4. The CDR3 loop reads CASSPLAGGRTDTQYF. The DNA of the CDR3 is TGTGCCAGCAGCCCTCTAGCGGGAGGGCGCACAGATACGCAGTATTTT.

The chain links TRBV11-1 to TRBJ2-7; D possibly matches TRBD1 or TRBD2 (5 bases each). CDR1 SGHAT and CDR2 FQDESV come from the germline V gene (reference sequence). This CDR3 contains 16 residues. The V gene lost 1 base and the J gene lost 0 bases, with 13 bases spanning the gap. Here the CDR3 reads CASSLVTGTSSYEQYF. CDR3 in DNA: TGTGCCAGCAGCTTAGTTACCGGGACCAGCTCCTACGAGCAGTACTTC.

For the CDR3, the DNA is TGTGCCAGCAGTTTCGGACTAGCGGGAGGTTGGGGAGATACGCAGTATTTT. As protein: CASSFGLAGGWGDTQYF. The chain links TRBV27 to TRBJ2-3; 14 bases line up with TRBD2. This CDR3 comprises 17 residues. The V segment lost 3 bases and the J segment 5 bases; nucleotides outside the gene matches: 7. Germline CDR1 MNHEY, CDR2 SMNVEV (reference sequence).

The J gene is TRBJ2-2, the V gene TRBV4-1; 8 positions match TRBD2. V lost 0 bases to trimming and J lost 12 bases; unmatched junction nucleotides: 18. Germline V CDR1 and CDR2: MGHRA, YSYEKL. CDR3 size: 18 residues. The CDR3 reads CASSQEGAGTRGVAKLFF. The CDR3 nucleotides are TGCGCCAGCAGCCAAGAAGGGGCTGGGACTAGGGGCGTTGCGAAGCTGTTTTTT.

This chain links TRBV6-5 with TRBJ2-3; maybe TRBD2 (6 bases). Germline values: CDR1 MNHEY, CDR2 SVGAGI. The CDR3 spans 13 residues. V lost 6 bases to trimming and J lost 11 bases, with 18 bases between them. CDR3 DNA sequence: TGTGCCAGCAGACTACTAGCCGAGTCCCAGCAGTATTTT. Its protein is CASRLLAESQQYF.

The chain carries TRBV10-3 and TRBJ1-6; D is possibly TRBD1 (6 bases). Germline-derived CDR1 and CDR2 are ENHRY and SYGVKD. Trimming took off 7 bases at V and 9 bases at J, with 13 bases between the two ends. The CDR3 runs to 13 residues. In DNA, the CDR3 is TGTGCCATCACCCGGGACATCACTTCACCCCTCCACTTT. Residues: CAITRDITSPLHF.

V usage is TRBV18 and J usage is TRBJ2-5; D is perhaps TRBD1 (7 bases). From germline, CDR1 is KGHSH and CDR2 LQKENI. V was clipped by 8 bases and J by 1 base, with 11 bases between them. The CDR3 runs to 13 residues. The CDR3: CASGGTAQETQYF. The DNA for the CDR3 is TGTGCCAGCGGAGGGACAGCCCAAGAGACCCAGTACTTC. The whole variable domain, remainder taken from reference TRBV18 and TRBJ2-5, is NAGVMQNPRHLVRRRGQEARLRCSPMKGHSHVYWYRQLPEEGLKFMVYLQKENIIDESGMPKERFSAEFPKEGPSILRIQQVVRGDSAAYFCASGGTAQETQYFGPGTRLLVL.

The chain combines TRBV28 with TRBJ2-7; the D gene is possibly TRBD2 (5 bases). This CDR3 comprises 12 residues. V was cut by 3 bases and J by 5 bases, with 8 bases left in between. Germline values: CDR1 MDHEN, CDR2 SYDVKM. Written as DNA, the CDR3 is TGTGCCAGCAGTTTTTCGGGAAACGAGCAGTACTTC. This sequence encodes CASSFSGNEQYF.

The J gene is TRBJ1-2, the V gene TRBV5-6; 11 nucleotides match TRBD1. V gave up 4 bases and J gave up 8 bases; unmatched junction bases: 13. The CDR3 totals 16 residues. Germline V gene sequence: CDR1 SGHDT, CDR2 YYEEEE. The CDR3 nucleotides are TGTGCCAGCAGCCCCGCCGGGACAGGGGGACCTAGGGGCTACACCTTC. Translation: CASSPAGTGGPRGYTF.

This clone was picked up one time. The chain joins TRBV4-1 to TRBJ1-1, with D possibly matching TRBD1 (5 bases). The V end lost 4 bases, the J end lost 0 bases, and 18 bases lay between the germline ends. The germline V gene encodes CDR1 MGHRA and CDR2 YSYEKL. The CDR3 runs 17 residues. As DNA, the CDR3 is TGCGCCAGCAGCCTAGACCGGGACGGTCCTATGAACACTGAAGCTTTCTTT. Its protein product is CASSLDRDGPMNTEAFF.